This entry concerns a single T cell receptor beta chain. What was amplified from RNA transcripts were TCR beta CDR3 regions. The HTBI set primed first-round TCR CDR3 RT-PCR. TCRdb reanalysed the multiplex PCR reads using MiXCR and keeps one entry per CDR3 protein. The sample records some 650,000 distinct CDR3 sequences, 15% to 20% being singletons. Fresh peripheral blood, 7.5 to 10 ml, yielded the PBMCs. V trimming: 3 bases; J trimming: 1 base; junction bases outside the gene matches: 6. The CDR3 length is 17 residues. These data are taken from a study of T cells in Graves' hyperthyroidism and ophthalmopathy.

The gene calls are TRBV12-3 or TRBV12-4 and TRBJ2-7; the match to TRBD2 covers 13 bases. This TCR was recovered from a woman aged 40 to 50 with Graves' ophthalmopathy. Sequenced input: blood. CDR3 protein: CASSLSLTSGRSYEQYF. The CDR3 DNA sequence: TGTGCCAGCAGTTTGTCTCTGACTAGCGGGAGGTCCTACGAGCAGTACTTC.